The 22 T cell receptor beta chains listed next were all sequenced from one sample in a study of CD8 T cells in Susac syndrome (dated by TCRdb to between 2018 and 2021). Library preparation used the immunoSEQ multiplex PCR assay. RNA was extracted using the RNeasy kit, and roughly 0.5 to 1 ug of the RNA was reverse transcribed with random hexamers. The public reads were quality trimmed at Q25 with fastp and then assembled into clones with MiXCR by TCRdb, keeping productive beta chains. Each record represents a unique CDR3 protein, reported with the most common genes and DNA among its rows. The sample contains more than 150,000 distinct CDR3 sequences, 95% of them found a single time. Around 0.16% of the sample goes to the ten largest clones. The sequenced sample consisted of CD8+ T cells from PBMCs. The receptors originated from a human donor with Susac syndrome.

This chain links TRBV25-1 with TRBJ2-7; D gene uncertain. From germline, CDR1 is MGHDK and CDR2 SYGVNS. The CDR3 runs 13 residues. V dropped 5 bases and J dropped 5 bases, with 13 bases sitting between them. The CDR3 protein is CASSPLGLNEQYF. The CDR3 DNA is TGTGCCAGCAGTCCTCTCGGGTTGAACGAGCAGTACTTC.

This clonotype is a singleton in its sample. This chain uses TRBV11-2 with TRBJ2-1; D gene uncertain. The CDR3 is made up of 12 amino acids. The V end was cut by 3 bases, the J end by 5 bases, with 5 bases between. Germline lookup yields CDR1 SGHAT and CDR2 FQNNGV. In DNA, the CDR3 is TGTGCCAGCAGCTTGATAGACAATGAGCAGTTCTTC. Translating gives CASSLIDNEQFF.

The V and J genes are TRBV3-1 and TRBJ1-6; D is ambiguous. Germline CDR1 reads LGHDT; CDR2 reads YNNKEL (reference sequence). The CDR3 covers 13 residues. V lost 3 bases and J 13 bases, leaving 13 bases between the germline ends. The CDR3 loop is CASSHRVDLPLHF. CDR3 DNA sequence: TGTGCCAGCAGCCACAGAGTGGACTTGCCCCTCCACTTT.

This chain connects TRBV12-3 or TRBV12-4 to TRBJ1-2; D is perhaps TRBD1 (5 bases). V lost 1 base, J lost 6 bases, and 12 bases lay in between. The CDR3 sequence is 14 residues long. The chain's CDR3 is CASSLGGSTHGYTF. CDR3 coding DNA: TGTGCCAGCAGTTTAGGGGGCAGTACTCATGGCTACACCTTC.

This clonotype was counted a single time. The genes are TRBV2 and TRBJ2-7; the D gene is possibly TRBD1 (6 bases). The germline CDR1 and CDR2 sequences are SNHLY and FYNNEI. The ends were cut back, 2 bases at V and 0 bases at J, with 11 bases in the middle. This CDR3 has 15 residues. The CDR3 region has the DNA TGTGCCAGCAGTGAACTCGGACAGAGCTCCTACGAGCAGTACTTC. Translating it yields CASSELGQSSYEQYF.

This rearrangement joins TRBV20-1 to TRBJ2-1; D is perhaps TRBD2 (6 bases). The germline V gene has CDR1 DFQATT and CDR2 SNEGSKA (reference sequence). V was cut by 4 bases and J by 5 bases, with 15 bases left in between. The CDR3 is 14 amino acids. The CDR3 sequence is CSANPSGYDNEQFF. The CDR3 region has the DNA TGCAGTGCTAACCCGAGCGGGTACGACAATGAGCAGTTCTTC.

The J gene is TRBJ2-1, the V gene TRBV25-1; possibly TRBD1 for D (6 bases). V lost 5 bases to trimming and J lost 0 bases, with 11 bases between them. CDR1 is MGHDK, CDR2 SYGVNS, per germline. The length of the CDR3 is 15 residues. The CDR3, as DNA: TGTGCCAGCAGTAGGGACATTAGCTCCTACAATGAGCAGTTCTTC. Translation gives CASSRDISSYNEQFF.

The V and J genes are TRBV13 and TRBJ2-1; perhaps TRBD2 as D (6 bases). CDR3 length equals 16 residues. The germline gives CDR1 PRHDT, CDR2 FYEKMQ (reference sequence). Trimming shortened V by 4 bases and J by 5 bases, and 18 bases separated the two germline ends. DNA for the CDR3: TGTGCCAGCAGCTCCAACACCGGGGAGGCCCACAATGAGCAGTTCTTC. Amino acid sequence: CASSSNTGEAHNEQFF.

The chain couples TRBV18 to TRBJ1-2; TRBD1 agrees at 12 bases. Trimming at V came to 1 base and at J to 0 bases, leaving 9 bases not matched to a gene. This CDR3 spans 19 amino acids. Germline CDR1 is KGHSH and CDR2 is LQKENI. This CDR3 reads CASSPQGTGGRHTNYGYTF. CDR3 DNA: TGTGCCAGCTCACCACAAGGGACAGGGGGCCGCCACACTAACTATGGCTACACCTTC.

The sample holds one count of this clonotype. The genes are TRBV3-1 and TRBJ2-1, with D perhaps assigned TRBD1 or TRBD2 (6 bases each). Trimming left V 0 bases short and J 0 bases short, with 15 bases between. The germline gives CDR1 LGHDT, CDR2 YNNKEL (reference sequence). The CDR3 is 18 amino acids. The CDR3 bases are TGTGCCAGCAGCCAAGATCGAGGGGGGCGGCTCTCCTACAATGAGCAGTTCTTC. The encoded protein is CASSQDRGGRLSYNEQFF.

The CDR3 DNA sequence: TGTGCCAGCAGCCGCGGGACAGGGGGTGGCACAGATACGCAGTATTTT. It encodes CASSRGTGGGTDTQYF. The genes are TRBV11-1 and TRBJ2-3; 11 nucleotides agree with TRBD1. CDR1 SGHAT and CDR2 FQDESV come from the germline V gene (reference sequence). V dropped 5 bases and J dropped 1; count of bases not matched to a gene: 5. The CDR3 loop spans 16 amino acids.

The chain joins TRBV9 to TRBJ2-6; possible D gene TRBD1, 6 bases. Germline V CDR1 and CDR2: SGDLS, YYNGEE. V dropped 2 bases and J dropped 1 base, with 13 bases sitting between them. The CDR3 covers 17 residues. CDR3 amino acids: CASSVPGHLSGANVLTF. The CDR3 DNA sequence: TGTGCCAGCAGCGTCCCGGGACACCTATCTGGGGCCAACGTCCTGACTTTC.

This chain joins TRBV15 and TRBJ1-5; maybe TRBD1 (5 bases). Germline loops: CDR1 LNHNV, CDR2 YYDKDF (reference sequence). There are 14 residues in the CDR3. Trimming pared 5 bases from V and 7 bases from J, leaving 15 bases between. The CDR3 here is CATSRLPGTQPQHF. The DNA for the CDR3 is TGTGCCACCAGCCGACTCCCGGGGACCCAGCCCCAGCATTTT.

V gene TRBV27 combines with J gene TRBJ1-5; possibly TRBD1 for D (6 bases). The CDR3 spans 14 residues. Trimming stripped 6 bases from V and 4 bases from J, with 13 bases between. Germline V gives CDR1 MNHEY, CDR2 SMNVEV (reference sequence). This chain's CDR3 is CASSYGQPNQPQHF. The CDR3 DNA follows: TGTGCCAGCAGCTACGGACAGCCAAATCAGCCCCAGCATTTT.

The chain employs TRBV7-3 and TRBJ2-3, with D perhaps TRBD1 (6 bases). V lost 4 bases, J lost 0 bases, and 11 bases lay in between. The CDR3 has 15 amino acids. The germline CDR1 and CDR2 sequences are SGHTA and FQGTGA. The CDR3 DNA sequence: TGTGCCAGCAGCTCGACGGACAGTAGCACAGATACGCAGTATTTT. Its protein is CASSSTDSSTDTQYF.

The V and J genes are TRBV29-1 and TRBJ1-2; D gene unclear. Germline assignment: CDR1 SQVTM and CDR2 ANQGSEA. V was trimmed by 2 bases and J by 2 bases, leaving 9 bases between them. The CDR3 totals 13 residues. CDR3 nucleotides: TGCAGCGTTGAACCCAAAGGAAACTATGGCTACACCTTC. It translates to CSVEPKGNYGYTF.

This chain uses TRBV12-3 or TRBV12-4 with TRBJ2-5; weak D call: TRBD2 (6 bases). The CDR3 runs 15 residues. V lost 6 bases and J 0 bases, leaving 14 bases between the germline ends. In DNA form, the CDR3 reads TGTGCCAGCAGCCCGGGACTCGTGTACCAAGAGACCCAGTACTTC. Its translation is CASSPGLVYQETQYF.

This chain connects TRBV5-1 to TRBJ2-1; a possible D gene is TRBD1 (6 bases). Trimming pared 3 bases from V and 7 bases from J, leaving 8 bases between. The germline V gene has CDR1 SGHRS and CDR2 YFSETQ. The CDR3 length is 12 residues. The CDR3 here is CASSYRANEQFF. CDR3 sequence (DNA): TGCGCCAGCAGCTACAGGGCAAATGAGCAGTTCTTC.

J is TRBJ1-6 and V is TRBV27; D not resolved. Germline-derived CDR1 and CDR2 are MNHEY and SMNVEV (reference sequence). The CDR3 contains 15 residues. With 0 bases removed from V and 8 bases from J, the gap between germline ends came to 11 bases. CDR3: CASSLSQGSDSPLHF. In DNA form, the CDR3 reads TGTGCCAGCAGTTTATCTCAAGGGAGCGATTCACCCCTCCACTTT.

In its sample, this clonotype was seen once. The V and J genes are TRBV1 and TRBJ1-5. TRBV1 is recorded as a pseudogene. The CDR3 covers 18 residues. The CDR3 spells CTSSHPEGREMSSQPQHF. As DNA, the CDR3 is TGCACCAGCAGCCACCCAGAGGGCAGGGAAATGAGTAGTCAGCCCCAGCATTTT.

J is TRBJ2-1 and V is TRBV4-2; tentatively, D is TRBD2 (6 bases). CDR1 and CDR2 (germline): LGHNA, YNFKEQ. Between the trimmed V and J ends, which lost 3 bases and 9 bases, there was a span of 12 bases. This CDR3 comprises 13 residues. The chain's CDR3 is CASSQGGRGEQFF. The CDR3 coding sequence is TGTGCCAGCAGCCAGGGGGGACGGGGTGAGCAGTTCTTC.

The chain carries TRBV28 and TRBJ2-1; D gene ambiguous. The CDR3 contains 14 residues. With 6 bases removed from V and 5 bases from J, the gap between germline ends came to 14 bases. Germline V gene lookup returns CDR1 MDHEN and CDR2 SYDVKM. The CDR3 DNA sequence: TGTGCCAGCAGCTCCTTGGGCGAGGACAATGAGCAGTTCTTC. Translated: CASSSLGEDNEQFF.